Each of the 19 T cell receptor beta chains below was sequenced from the same sample in a study of T cells in Graves' hyperthyroidism and ophthalmopathy. Amplified TCR beta CDR3 regions came from RNA transcripts. A first-round RT-PCR of the TCR CDR3 used the HTBI primer set. TCRdb fed the multiplex PCR reads into MiXCR, producing one record per CDR3 protein. This table holds roughly 380,000 distinct CDR3 sequences, approximately 15% found once. Material for sequencing was blood. These receptors all stem from a woman aged 60-70 years with Graves' hyperthyroidism.

This clonotype was recorded many times. V and J are TRBV11-2 and TRBJ2-7, with 7 bases that match TRBD1. This CDR3 has 13 residues. CDR1 and CDR2 (germline): SGHAT, FQNNGV. J was trimmed by 6 bases and V by 2 bases; bases with no gene match: 4. The CDR3, as DNA: TGTGCCAGCAGCTTATGGGCAGGGGGCGAGCAGTACTTC. Its translation is CASSLWAGGEQYF.

This clonotype occurred many times. This rearrangement joins TRBV2 to TRBJ2-5; D is perhaps TRBD1 (6 bases). Germline V gene lookup returns CDR1 SNHLY and CDR2 FYNNEI. Trimming removed 1 base from V and 5 bases from J, with 17 bases in between. The CDR3 is made up of 16 amino acids. CDR3 coding DNA: TGTGCCAGCAGTGAAGGGACAGCCCTTCTAGAGGAGACCCAGTACTTC. The encoded protein is CASSEGTALLEETQYF.

The V call is TRBV10-2, the J call TRBJ1-2; 7 positions agree with TRBD1. The CDR3 spans 14 residues. Germline V gene data show CDR1 as WSHSY and CDR2 as SAAADI. V dropped 3 bases and J dropped 8; count of bases not matched to a gene: 9. In DNA, the CDR3 is TGCGCCAGCAGTGACCGCGCGGCAGGGGGAGGCTACACCTTC. Translated: CASSDRAAGGGYTF.

This clonotype appeared many times. The chain has TRBV20-1 and TRBJ1-1, with 7 bases that match TRBD1. CDR3 length: 12 residues. Germline CDR1 reads DFQATT; CDR2 reads SNEGSKA (reference sequence). The J segment lost 6 bases and the V segment lost 3 bases, leaving 4 bases of the junction unmatched. CDR3 region: CSASGDSPEAFF. The CDR3 DNA follows: TGCAGTGCTAGTGGGGACAGCCCTGAAGCTTTCTTT.

This clonotype has at least ten counts. The chain links TRBV3-1 to TRBJ2-7, with 13 nucleotides matching TRBD2. Germline values: CDR1 LGHDT, CDR2 YNNKEL (reference sequence). With V trimmed by 1 base and J by 3 bases, 0 bases remained unmatched. The CDR3 consists of 15 residues. The CDR3 nucleotides are TGTGCCAGCAGCCAAGGGACTAGCGGGAGCTACGAGCAGTACTTC. This sequence encodes CASSQGTSGSYEQYF.

This clonotype was counted at least ten times. The V and J genes are TRBV20-1 and TRBJ2-3; 8 bases align to TRBD2. The ends lost 7 bases at V and 6 bases at J; junction bases unmatched: 12. Germline assignment: CDR1 DFQATT and CDR2 SNEGSKA (reference sequence). This CDR3 has 14 residues. The CDR3 DNA follows: TGCAGTGTTTTACTAGCGGCGGCGGGTGATACGCAGTATTTT. This codes for CSVLLAAAGDTQYF.

With respect to this clonotype: Sequence at one end of the junction differs from germline and may be a read error. J is TRBJ2-7 and V is TRBV6-1; 7 bases align to TRBD2. The CDR3 covers 11 residues. Per the germline V gene, CDR1 is MNHNS and CDR2 is SASEGT. CDR3 in amino acids: CATRDYYAQYF. CDR3 bases: TGTGCCACAAGGGACTACTACGCGCAGTACTTC.

This clonotype was counted many times. The V gene is TRBV5-1, the J gene TRBJ2-7, with 10 positions matching TRBD1. There are 15 residues in the CDR3. CDR1 is SGHRS and CDR2 is YFSETQ in the germline V gene. Germline trimming cut 6 bases from V and 3 bases from J; bases unmatched to any gene: 9. The CDR3 spells CASTPRGTGVYEQYF. The CDR3 DNA sequence: TGCGCCAGCACCCCGAGGGGGACAGGGGTCTACGAGCAGTACTTC.

This clonotype has only a few counts. The J gene is TRBJ1-4, the V gene TRBV19; no definite D call. Germline lookup yields CDR1 LNHDA and CDR2 SQIVND (reference sequence). This CDR3 is built from 15 residues. V shed 0 bases and J shed 14 bases, with 19 bases lying between them. The chain's CDR3 is CASSIEAGPRSVLFF. CDR3 in DNA: TGTGCCAGTAGTATAGAAGCCGGGCCACGCAGCGTCCTGTTTTTT.

Many counts were recorded for this clonotype. This sequence joins TRBV2 and TRBJ2-5, with D possibly called TRBD1 or TRBD2 (5 bases each). Germline CDR1 SNHLY, CDR2 FYNNEI. V lost 8 bases to trimming and J lost 5 bases, with 15 bases between them. The CDR3 is 13 amino acids. CDR3 sequence: CASGGRWGETQYF. CDR3 nucleotide sequence: TGTGCCAGCGGAGGACGGTGGGGGGAGACCCAGTACTTC.

This clonotype has a count of ten or more. The chain combines TRBV28 with TRBJ1-2; D is unresolved. Germline values: CDR1 MDHEN, CDR2 SYDVKM. The CDR3 consists of 15 residues. V lost 8 bases and J 0 bases, leaving 16 bases between the germline ends. CDR3 nucleotide sequence: TGTGCCAGCCATCGCCCGGGCAGATCTAACTATGGCTACACCTTC. This gives the protein CASHRPGRSNYGYTF.

The gene calls are TRBV27 and TRBJ2-6; maybe TRBD2 (5 bases). V lost 4 bases and J lost 4, with 17 bases in between. This CDR3 spans 17 amino acids. Germline values: CDR1 MNHEY, CDR2 SMNVEV (reference sequence). The CDR3 is CASSSSPGLAGANVLTF. In DNA form, the CDR3 reads TGTGCCAGCAGTTCGTCGCCGGGTTTAGCGGGGGCCAACGTCCTGACTTTC.

At least ten counts were recorded for this clonotype. The chain joins TRBV5-1 to TRBJ2-3, with D perhaps matching TRBD2 (6 bases). CDR1 SGHRS and CDR2 YFSETQ come from the germline V gene. V was pared by 4 bases and J by 5 bases, with 14 bases between. CDR3 length equals 14 residues. The CDR3 DNA reads TGCGCCAGCAGCGCTACGGGAGCGGAAGATACGCAGTATTTT. This codes for CASSATGAEDTQYF.

There are many counts of this clonotype. The chain uses TRBV28 and TRBJ1-2; 10 bases match TRBD1. The CDR3 length is 14 residues. Per germline, CDR1 MDHEN and CDR2 SYDVKM. After removal of 2 bases from V and 8 bases from J, the junction contained 5 bases not matched to a gene. CDR3 in DNA: TGTGCCAGCAGTTTAGAGACAGGGGGCTCCGGCTACACCTTC. Protein: CASSLETGGSGYTF.

This clonotype turned up a few times. The rearrangement joins TRBV4-1 to TRBJ2-1; no definite D call. Germline V CDR1 and CDR2: MGHRA, YSYEKL. CDR3 length: 12 amino acids. The ends were cut back, 1 base at V and 8 bases at J, with 6 bases in the middle. CDR3 DNA sequence: TGCGCCAGCAGCCAAGTAAGCGATGAGCAGTTCTTC. It is translated as CASSQVSDEQFF.

The chain is built from TRBV18 and TRBJ1-2, with TRBD1 as a possible D gene (5 bases). Germline CDR1 KGHSH, CDR2 LQKENI. Trimming stripped 3 bases from V and 6 bases from J, with 17 bases between. CDR3 size: 15 residues. The CDR3 DNA follows: TGTGCCAGCTCACCCTCTGGGGGACGGGCAGATGGCTACACCTTC. It yields the protein CASSPSGGRADGYTF.

The table lists this clonotype with a few counts. The genes are TRBV20-1 and TRBJ2-3; 9 positions match TRBD2. Germline CDR1 and CDR2: DFQATT and SNEGSKA (reference sequence). The CDR3 length is 12 residues. The V gene end was trimmed by 6 bases and the J gene end by 4 bases; junction bases not matched to a gene: 2. The CDR3 nucleotides read TGCAGTGCGACTAGCGGCGCAGATACGCAGTATTTT. Its protein is CSATSGADTQYF.

The J gene is TRBJ2-3, the V gene TRBV4-1; D ambiguous. The CDR3 is 20 amino acids. From germline, CDR1 is MGHRA and CDR2 YSYEKL. Deletions cut 0 bases from V and 2 bases from J, with 24 bases between. The CDR3 region is CASSQDLPVVSPTITDTQYF. CDR3 in DNA: TGCGCCAGCAGCCAAGATCTTCCGGTCGTGAGCCCCACCATCACAGATACGCAGTATTTT.

This clonotype was observed many times. The chain uses TRBV30 and TRBJ2-2; D is perhaps TRBD1 or TRBD2 (5 bases each). Per the germline V gene, CDR1 is GTSNPN and CDR2 is SVGIG (reference sequence). Trimming pared 3 bases from V and 3 bases from J, leaving 11 bases between. The CDR3 extends over 14 amino acids. For the CDR3, the DNA is TGTGCCTGGAGGGGGGATCAGGACACCGGGGAGCTGTTTTTT. Residues: CAWRGDQDTGELFF.